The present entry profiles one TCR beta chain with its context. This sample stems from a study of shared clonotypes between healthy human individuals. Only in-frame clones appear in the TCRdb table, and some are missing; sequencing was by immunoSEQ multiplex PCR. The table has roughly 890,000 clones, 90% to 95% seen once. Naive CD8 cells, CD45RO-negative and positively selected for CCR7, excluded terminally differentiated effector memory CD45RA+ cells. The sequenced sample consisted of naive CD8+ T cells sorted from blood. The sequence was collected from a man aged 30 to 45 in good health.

The CDR3 here is CATSRVPGENYGYTF. The CDR3 region has the DNA TGTGCCACCAGCAGAGTCCCAGGGGAAAACTATGGCTACACCTTC. V gene TRBV15 combines with J gene TRBJ1-2; D may be TRBD1 (6 bases). V lost 1 base and J 2 bases, leaving 11 bases between the germline ends. This CDR3 region has 15 residues. Germline CDR1 reads LNHNV; CDR2 reads YYDKDF (reference sequence).